This T cell receptor (beta chain) was sequenced during a study of cytomegalovirus exposure and HLA in healthy donors (dated by TCRdb to 2016 to 2017). For context, the study as a whole: An earlier analysis of around 600 of the donors reported roughly 270 Gb of sequence data and some 120 million unique TCR beta sequences from about 179 million T cells. An early release covering about 600 HLA-typed donors comprised approximately 300 gigabases of sequencing data and 65 million to 100 million unique TCR sequences. The genetic ancestry cluster associated with self-reported Caucasian donors included 80% to 90% of the roughly 400 genotyped donors. The study aimed to test whether signatures of past pathogen exposure could be identified by cataloging public T cell receptors. The T cell repertoires of about 700 subjects were profiled by immunosequencing and related to cytomegalovirus serostatus. Along with the roughly 670-subject first cohort, a separate validation cohort of more than 90 different subjects was used. To predict cytomegalovirus infection status, the study combined high-throughput TCR immunosequencing, statistical association of individual TCRs with disease status, and machine learning. In a later analysis, previously published TCR beta repertoires from fewer than 750 donors were re-analyzed and high-resolution HLA genotyping was added so that TCR occurrence patterns could be studied. Rather than using new phenotypic data, the later analysis identified candidate immune exposures from TCR beta sequences and from how often those sequences occurred across donors. In an earlier analysis of 550 to 700 of the donors, high-throughput TCR beta sequencing was used to judge whether each TCR beta V gene segment behaved as functional or pseudogenic. Donor age, sex, ethnicity and CMV serostatus were collected together with the repertoire data. A later genetic analysis took genome-wide SNP genotypes for about three fifths of the 666 donors and used that subset as a discovery cohort. Every discovery cohort repertoire had been produced on one sequencing platform. Both class I and class II loci were covered by HLA typing, at four-digit resolution. Typing coverage varied by locus: about 620-630 donors for A, B, C, DRB1 and DQB1; more than 500 for DQA1; more than 600 for DPA1; roughly 450 for DPB1. Because of strong linkage in the cohort, five DR-DQ haplotypes were treated as single units for association and clustering. Across some 400 genotyped donors of the cohort, an average of about 240,000 unique TCR beta nucleotide sequences per donor were sequenced, and approximately 17% of those sequences were non-productive.

Inclusive of the bounding cysteine and phenylalanine, the CDR3 is 18 residues long. Solely the CDR3 DNA is kept, with 54 bases framed from the first base. For CDR1 and CDR2, the germline V gene lists MDHEN and SYDVKM. V and J are trimmed by 4 bases and 0 bases, and the gene matches miss 11 bases of the junction. The library was prepared using the immunoSEQ multiplex PCR assay. For the multiplex PCR, a mixture combining 60 forward primers for TCR Vbeta segments and 13 reverse primers for TCR Jbeta segments was used. Amplification of the CDR3 region of rearranged TCR beta genes was performed with a multiplex PCR assay on genomic DNA. The amplified TCR beta libraries were sequenced on the Illumina HiSeq System as 87-base-pair reads. As for the original processing: A later analysis counted tens of millions of unique TCR beta chains across the 670 or so repertoires, and around 9.9 million of these chains were shared by at least two donors. To remove PCR and sequencing errors, raw reads were error-corrected and collapsed into unique sequences using a nearest-neighbor algorithm that merged closely related sequences. V, D and J gene segments were assigned by aligning CDR3 sequences to IMGT reference sequences. For a sequence to be retained, at least a six-nucleotide match to both a V gene segment and a J gene segment was required. A rearrangement was called productive if the CDR3 had no stop codons and remained in frame with V and J, and every other rearrangement was called non-productive. Following IMGT convention, CDR3 was defined as the stretch from the second conserved V-encoded cysteine to the conserved J-encoded phenylalanine. Sequences without an unambiguous match to a single V gene segment were excluded from the earlier analysis of several hundred of the donors. An earlier analysis of fewer than 750 of the donors classified V segments as functional when productive rearrangements were above 56.7% and as segregating when the standard deviation between donors was above 5%. A statistical classification framework was built to diagnose cytomegalovirus status from the catalog of TCR beta chain sequences. In a later analysis, V and J genes were assigned by comparing TCR nucleotide sequences against IMGT/GENE-DB human TR gene sequences. In a later analysis, CDR3 sequences and most-parsimonious VDJ recombination scenarios were assigned using the TCRdist pipeline. A later analysis defined each TCR beta chain by its CDR3 amino acid sequence plus V-gene family, and excluded reads lacking a unique V-gene family. As a way to deal with suspected cross-contamination and a sequencing artifact, a later analysis dropped roughly 620 nucleotide sequences that were highly shared and had low generation probability. For each public chain, a later analysis derived a clonal expansion index from normalized ranks of inferred template counts within each repertoire. In a later analysis, generation probabilities were computed using a VDJ recombination model fitted to out-of-frame rearrangements, and the results were checked against IGoR. In a later analysis, hypergeometric tests were used to score TCR-TCR, TCR-HLA and TCR-CMV co-occurrence, with a repertoire-size bias correction applied to TCR pairs. False discovery rates were estimated in a later analysis by permuting HLA or CMV assignments 20 times. In a later analysis, co-occurring TCRs were grouped using DBSCAN, and TCRdist sequence similarity was added for clustering within HLA-allele-positive subsets. Repertoires with fewer than 30,000 or more than 120,000 public chains were left out of co-occurrence clustering, as were about 5 repertoires with anomalous nucleotide sharing. TCRdb took over this immuneACCESS table, retaining in-frame rearrangements with V and J assigned. Such tables are incomplete; in checked studies, under half of the missing clones stem from an unresolved V gene, and the remainder is unexplained. V and J calls and clone size are as listed in that table; D and trimming were resolved from the DNA. Counted in this sample were more than 85,000 clones; around 10% of them appeared once. In total, the top ten clones hold around 4.9% of the sample.

As concerns this clone: Its antigen is currently not known. The record has no base qualities; no much larger clone is one base away.

What the study reported, not specific to this receptor: A further reported finding was that TCR beta sequences accurately predicted the HLA-A and HLA-B alleles for most subjects in the first cohort. According to the authors, the approach could potentially be generalized to other disease states and immunological phenotypes. In a later genetic analysis, a missense DCLRE1C variant was associated with V-gene and J-gene trimming of TCR beta chains, and the association was replicated in an independent cohort. A total of about 180 TCR beta chains were listed by the study as associated with cytomegalovirus. When HLA alleles, especially DR and DQ, strongly co-occurred, attributing TCR associations to individual alleles was difficult. A cluster of highly shared sequence variants was judged likely to represent a technical artifact of the sequencing pipeline. Because counts were too low, roughly 18 rarely observed V segments, including chromosome 9 orphons, were left out of the earlier analysis of about 500 of the donors. In a later analysis, about 16,000 TCR beta sequences were associated with specific HLA alleles at a false discovery rate of 0.05. The only immune exposure information available for the cohort was CMV serostatus. Linkage disequilibrium might explain the correlated functional status among segregating V segments, but an unknown experimental factor could not be excluded. Roughly uniform sequencing depth across donors was assumed in presence/absence analyses, although this assumption may not hold. A later genetic analysis reported fewer N-insertions in productive TCRs among donors in an Asian-associated ancestry cluster than the 666-donor mean. Because HLA typing was missing for some donors at each locus, association tests included only the typed subset. This cohort had only TCR beta chains sequenced, and the lack of alpha or paired-chain data limited which features could be detected. Cytomegalovirus status was reported to be diagnosed by the classifier with high specificity and sensitivity in both the original and validation cohorts. In a later analysis, HLA-associated TCR beta chains were found to be more clonally expanded and to have lower generation probabilities than equally common non-associated chains. Across donors, most TCR sequences were observed very rarely, whereas some public TCRs were present in many individuals. A few of the identified cytomegalovirus-associated TCR beta chains were confirmed in vitro to be specific for cytomegalovirus antigens. Broadly in line with IMGT annotations, most TCR beta V segments showed up in productive rearrangements about 87% or about 30% of the time in an earlier analysis of several hundred of the donors. A later analysis found that TCR association rates varied across HLA loci, with DRB1 alleles showing the most associated TCRs and HLA-C alleles the fewest. Several of the top co-occurrence clusters appeared to be linked to parvovirus B19, influenza, CMV and Epstein-Barr virus, according to a later analysis. Most CMV-associated TCR beta chains appeared to be HLA-restricted in a later analysis, and the HLA associations seemed to be driven largely by CMV exposure. Because the 87-base-pair reads could not distinguish some IMGT-functional V segments, including TRBV6-2 and TRBV6-3, those segments were excluded.

The cohort consisted of some 670 healthy bone marrow donors. At the time of sampling, all cohort members were nominally healthy, though unrecorded immune exposures were likely present. The donor was CMV seropositive and was included in the group of 290 or so seropositive cohort members. A peripheral blood sample was provided by each donor, and peripheral blood mononuclear cells were used for TCR beta sequencing. Genomic DNA extraction from the blood cell samples was performed with the Qiagen DNeasy Blood Extraction Kit. Source material: PBMCs. The chain is assembled from TRBV28 and TRBJ1-5, and 8 junction bases match TRBD1. The sequence came from a man in his fifties or sixties in good health and CMV-seropositive. The CDR3 protein is CASSSSGQGLYSNQPQHF. The nucleotides are TGTGCCAGCAGTTCCTCCGGACAGGGCCTATATAGCAATCAGCCCCAGCATTTT.